The clone carrying this T cell receptor (beta chain) was seen more than once but under ten times. Its antigen is currently unknown. The entry originates in a study of blood T cells in healthy people across ages. Overall study results and limits: Naive T cell percentage showed a strong correlation with TCR beta diversity.

Germline V gives CDR1 MNHEY, CDR2 SVGAGI. The CDR3 sequence is 16 residues long. V dropped 5 bases and J dropped 0 bases, with 11 bases sitting between them. A sample-barcoded 5' primer and a J-beta primer mix were used in a second PCR of about 6 to 11 cycles. Tags on each cDNA molecule came from a template-switch adaptor with 12 random nucleotides. One entry per CDR3 protein, called by TCRdb with MiXCR from the 5' RACE reads. The data contain 1 million or so distinct CDR3 sequences, around 43% of them singletons. Sequences were obtained from blood. This clonotype was obtained from a woman between 55 and 75 years old in good health. The rearrangement joins TRBV6-5 to TRBJ2-6; tentatively, D is TRBD1 (6 bases). In nucleotides, the CDR3 is TGTGCCAGCAGTAGAACAGGGTCCTCTGGGGCCAACGTCCTGACTTTC. Its protein is CASSRTGSSGANVLTF.